This is a list of T cell receptor beta chains from one sample in a study of graft-versus-host responses after intestinal transplantation. The method was immunoSEQ multiplex PCR; TCRdb's version includes in-frame clones alone and lacks a portion of them. The top ten hold approximately 1.4% of the sample, which has about 43,000 clones, approximately 94% seen once. The starting material was PBMCs, obtained about 350 days after intestinal transplant. These TCRs come from a human patient who received an intestinal transplant, so some T cells may come from the graft donor. The CDR3 runs from the conserved cysteine through the conserved F or W. D genes are given only for firm matches. Clone sizes are given selectively: once, few, many, or a class where the clone is expanded.

size	V	D	J	CDR3	DNA
-	TRBV19	-	TRBJ2-2	CASSIPAGKGELFF	TGTGCCAGTAGTATTCCCGCCGGGAAGGGGGAGCTGTTTTTT
-	TRBV5-1	-	TRBJ1-3	CASSVGGAGNTIYF	TGCGCCAGCAGCGTCGGGGGAGCTGGAAACACCATATATTTT
-	TRBV29-1	-	TRBJ1-4	CSAAGLYNEKLFF	TGCAGCGCCGCCGGGCTCTACAATGAAAAACTGTTTTTT
-	TRBV4-1	-	TRBJ1-4	CASSQNRAINEKLFF	TGCGCCAGCAGCCAAAACCGGGCCATTAATGAAAAACTGTTTTTT
-	TRBV12-5	TRBD1	TRBJ2-7	CASGLGTGSYEQYF	TGTGCTAGTGGTTTGGGGACAGGGTCCTACGAGCAGTACTTC
-	TRBV6-5	-	TRBJ2-2	CASSAGTGELFF	TGTGCCAGCAGTGCGGGGACCGGGGAGCTGTTTTTT
-	TRBV6-5	-	TRBJ1-2	CASSYMGLGYTF	TGTGCCAGCAGTTACATGGGTCTTGGCTACACCTTC
-	TRBV19	-	TRBJ2-5	CASSILPAGVIETQYF	TGTGCCAGTAGTATTTTGCCCGCAGGGGTAATCGAGACCCAGTACTTC
-	TRBV29-1	-	TRBJ1-4	CSVVLHGREKLFF	TGCAGCGTTGTCCTCCATGGGCGAGAAAAACTGTTTTTT
-	TRBV18	-	TRBJ1-2	CASSPPVTGRNYGYTF	TGTGCCAGCTCACCACCCGTGACGGGACGTAACTATGGCTACACCTTC
-	TRBV5-1	-	TRBJ2-5	CASSGQGRIATQYF	TGCGCCAGCAGCGGGCAGGGAAGAATTGCGACCCAGTACTTC
-	TRBV5-1	TRBD2	TRBJ2-5	CASSLEYGTSGGRQETQYF	TGCGCCAGCAGCTTGGAGTACGGGACTAGCGGGGGGCGCCAAGAGACCCAGTACTTC
-	TRBV18	TRBD1	TRBJ2-5	CASSPRQGRETQYF	TGTGCCAGCTCACCAAGACAGGGTCGGGAGACCCAGTACTTC
-	TRBV15	TRBD1	TRBJ1-2	CATSSDRAMQGVAGYTF	TGTGCCACCAGCAGTGATCGGGCAATGCAGGGGGTCGCTGGCTACACCTTC
-	TRBV2	-	TRBJ1-2	CASSGTAGGYTF	TGTGCCAGCAGCGGGACGGCCGGTGGCTACACCTTC
-	TRBV6-1	-	TRBJ1-2	CASSENGEGYTF	TGTGCCAGCAGTGAAAATGGGGAGGGCTACACCTTC
-	TRBV5-1	-	TRBJ2-5	CASSLVSPRETQYF	TGCGCCAGCAGCTTGGTTTCCCCAAGAGAGACCCAGTACTTC
-	TRBV6-1	TRBD2	TRBJ2-5	CASSALTAPIAGFGTQYF	TGTGCCAGCAGTGCTTTGACCGCCCCAATAGCGGGATTTGGGACCCAGTACTTC
-	TRBV9	TRBD2	TRBJ2-4	CASSDGLAGVIGKNIQYF	TGTGCCAGCAGCGACGGACTAGCGGGAGTCATTGGCAAAAACATTCAGTACTTC
-	TRBV6-5	-	TRBJ1-2	CASTDGGGRTYGYTF	TGTGCCAGCACCGATGGGGGCGGCCGGACCTATGGCTACACCTTC
-	TRBV6-5	-	TRBJ2-6	CASSYGRISGANVLTF	TGTGCCAGCAGTTACGGGAGAATCTCTGGGGCCAACGTCCTGACTTTC
once	TRBV6-1	-	TRBJ1-1	CASSEVSSYKEGWAFF	TGTGCCAGCAGTGAAGTGAGTTCGTACAAAGAAGGGTGGGCTTTCTTT
-	TRBV15	-	TRBJ2-1	CATSRERVGSGTEQFF	TGTGCCACCAGCAGAGAGCGGGTAGGCTCCGGGACTGAGCAGTTCTTC
-	TRBV5-1	TRBD2	TRBJ2-3	CASSLDPLADEDTQYF	TGCGCCAGCAGCTTGGACCCGCTAGCGGACGAGGATACGCAGTATTTT
-	TRBV11-3	-	TRBJ2-1	CASSPPGFGEQFF	TGTGCCAGCAGCCCACCGGGGTTCGGTGAGCAGTTCTTC